A single T cell receptor (beta chain) is shown here with its context. What it binds is unknown. The sample is drawn from a study of lymphopenia after photon versus proton radiotherapy. Whole-study results and caveats: Proton therapy kept repertoires fairly stable, unlike photons, which gained effector/memory cells. After lymphocyte nadir, photon-treated repertoires showed oligoclonal expansion, especially CD8+ Temra.

Profiled with immunoSEQ multiplex PCR; TCRdb holds only in-frame clones, not every one. The sample shows 50,000 to 65,000 clones, about nine tenths of them seen only once. Germline CDR1 is KGHSH and CDR2 is LQKENI. The length of the CDR3 is 17 residues. The trim removed 3 bases at V and 0 bases at J, leaving 8 bases unmatched. This TCR was recovered from a man older than 75 with esophageal cancer. This specimen was peripheral blood, taken from a patient treated with proton-based radiotherapy. The chain uses TRBV18 and TRBJ2-7, with 10 nucleotides matching TRBD2. In nucleotides, the CDR3 is TGTGCCAGCTCACCGAGGACTAGCGGTTCCCGCTCCTACGAGCAGTACTTC. Residues: CASSPRTSGSRSYEQYF. Full variable domain (outside the CDR3, taken from reference TRBV18 and TRBJ2-7): NAGVMQNPRHLVRRRGQEARLRCSPMKGHSHVYWYRQLPEEGLKFMVYLQKENIIDESGMPKERFSAEFPKEGPSILRIQQVVRGDSAAYFCASSPRTSGSRSYEQYFGPGTRLTVT.